One and the same sample provided the 31 T cell receptor beta chains below, sequenced in a study of blood T cells in healthy people across ages (dated by TCRdb to the mid-2010s). The receptor library was made with 5' RACE. The instrument was an Illumina HiSeq 2500. The second PCR ran for roughly 7 to 12 cycles and used a J-beta primer mix along with a sample-barcoded 5' primer. In TCRdb, the public reads were trimmed at Q25 with fastp and aligned with MiXCR, with productive beta chains retained. Identical CDR3 proteins give one entry, which carries the most common genes and DNA. In all, the sample holds 500,000 to 650,000 distinct CDR3 sequences, and about 28% of those were seen once. The top ten clonotypes cover 3.6% of the sample. This sample also appeared in a second study, on T cells of mothers and their children.

The sequenced material came from blood. The receptor set was obtained from a boy aged 2 to 10 in good health.

This clonotype was detected only a few times. The chain uses TRBV6-1 and TRBJ2-3; perhaps D is TRBD1 or TRBD2 (5 bases each). Germline values: CDR1 MNHNS, CDR2 SASEGT. This CDR3 comprises 14 residues. Between the trimmed V and J ends, which lost 8 bases and 2 bases, there was a span of 14 bases. The CDR3 DNA reads as TGTGCCAGCCGGTCATTAGGGACCACAGATACGCAGTATTTT. The encoded protein is CASRSLGTTDTQYF.

This chain joins TRBV10-3 and TRBJ2-7; 8 bases match TRBD1. After removal of 3 bases from V and 9 bases from J, the junction contained 10 bases not matched to a gene. The germline V gene encodes CDR1 ENHRY and CDR2 SYGVKD. This CDR3 spans 14 amino acids. The DNA of the CDR3 is TGTGCCATCAGTGATTGGGGAGGACAGGGACGGCAGTACTTC. It translates to CAISDWGGQGRQYF.

CDR3 sequence: CATSEDSGMDTQYF. In DNA, the CDR3 is TGTGCCACCAGTGAAGACTCCGGCATGGATACGCAGTATTTT. The chain is built from TRBV24-1 and TRBJ2-3; D gene ambiguous. V was cut by 4 bases and J by 6 bases, with 13 bases left in between. This CDR3 spans 14 amino acids. CDR1 is KGHDR and CDR2 is SFDVKD in the germline V gene.

This clonotype showed up many times. CDR3 bases: TGTGCCAGCAGCGCCGGGGGGAGATCCTACAATGAGCAGTTCTTC. Translation: CASSAGGRSYNEQFF. The chain recombines TRBV6-4 with TRBJ2-1; 7 nucleotides agree with TRBD2. Germline trimming cut 6 bases from V and 1 base from J; bases unmatched to any gene: 6. Germline CDR1 MRHNA, CDR2 SNTAGT. This CDR3 spans 15 amino acids.

The rearrangement links TRBV11-2 to TRBJ2-5; D gene unclear. The end of the DNA is better explained by TRBJ2-1, so the J call may be wrong. Germline assignment: CDR1 SGHAT and CDR2 FQNNGV. The CDR3 length is 15 residues. The DNA for the CDR3 is TGTGCCAGCAGCTTATCCGGACGGCAGTACAATGAGCAGTTCTTC. Amino acids: CASSLSGRQYNEQFF.

The rearrangement joins TRBV5-5 to TRBJ2-1; D is unclear. CDR3 length equals 15 residues. The V gene lost 0 bases and the J gene lost 9 bases, with 16 bases spanning the gap. Germline assignment: CDR1 SGHKS and CDR2 YYEKEE (reference sequence). In DNA, the CDR3 is TGTGCCAGCAGCTTGGCGGGCAGTTTGAGGAGTGAGCAGTTCTTC. It yields the protein CASSLAGSLRSEQFF.

The rearrangement uses TRBV6-5 and TRBJ2-5, with TRBD1 matching over 7 bases. Trimming removed 4 bases from V and 3 bases from J; junction bases left unmatched: 11. The length of the CDR3 is 16 residues. CDR1 and CDR2 from the germline V gene are MNHEY and SVGAGI. The CDR3 loop reads CASSLRDRRIKETQYF. The DNA of the CDR3 is TGTGCCAGCAGTTTACGGGACAGAAGGATTAAAGAGACCCAGTACTTC.

This clonotype was picked up many times. The chain employs TRBV6-5 and TRBJ2-5; tentatively, D is TRBD1 or TRBD2 (5 bases each). V lost 5 bases to trimming and J lost 2 bases, with 9 bases between them. Germline CDR1 reads MNHEY; CDR2 reads SVGAGI. This CDR3 is 13 amino acids long. CDR3 sequence: CASSRDLQETQYF. The CDR3 DNA is TGTGCCAGCAGTCGGGACCTACAAGAGACCCAGTACTTC.

This clonotype was observed a few times. The CDR3 region is CASSYYQGSSFNQPQHF. As DNA, the CDR3 is TGTGCCAGCAGTTACTATCAGGGGTCTTCTTTCAATCAGCCCCAGCATTTT. The J gene is TRBJ1-5, the V gene TRBV6-5; TRBD1 might be the D (6 bases). CDR3 length equals 17 residues. Per the germline V gene, CDR1 is MNHEY and CDR2 is SVGAGI. Trimming removed 1 base at V and 3 bases at J, with 16 bases between.

Only a few counts were recorded for this clonotype. The chain joins TRBV9 to TRBJ2-7, with TRBD2 as a possible D gene (6 bases). V gave up 3 bases and J gave up 3 bases, with 16 bases separating them. In germline, CDR1 is SGDLS, CDR2 YYNGEE. The CDR3 is 15 residues long. As DNA, the CDR3 is TGTGCCAGCAGCGAACGGGGACTGGGGGACTACGAGCAGTACTTC. Translated: CASSERGLGDYEQYF.

This clonotype was detected only a few times. CDR3 nucleotide sequence: TGTGCCAGCAGAGCCTTGACAGGGCGCGAGCAGTACTTC. This translates into CASRALTGREQYF. V gene TRBV12-3 or TRBV12-4 combines with J gene TRBJ2-7; 7 bases are a match to TRBD1. Losses at the gene ends were 6 bases for V and 6 bases for J; bases not matched to a gene: 8. The CDR3 has 13 residues.

CDR3 residues: CSADYNEQFF. CDR3 nucleotide sequence: TGCAGTGCGGATTACAATGAGCAGTTCTTC. This chain connects TRBV20-1 to TRBJ2-1; no clear D gene. The V end was cut by 6 bases, the J end by 4 bases, with 4 bases between. The CDR3 loop spans 10 amino acids. CDR1 is DFQATT, CDR2 SNEGSKA, per germline (reference sequence).

This clonotype was picked up a small number of times. The chain employs TRBV13 and TRBJ2-5; 8 nucleotides agree with TRBD2. Unmatched junction bases numbered 6, after V lost 3 bases and J lost 3 bases. CDR3 length: 15 amino acids. Germline V gene data show CDR1 as PRHDT and CDR2 as FYEKMQ (reference sequence). The CDR3 nucleotides read TGTGCCAGCAGCTTCGCCGGGACTAGAGAAGAGACCCAGTACTTC. Translation: CASSFAGTREETQYF.

The chain joins TRBV6-6 to TRBJ2-1; tentative D call: TRBD2 (6 bases). Germline loops: CDR1 MNHNY, CDR2 SVGAGI (reference sequence). V was shortened by 4 bases and J by 2 bases, with 12 bases between the two germline ends. CDR3 size: 15 residues. CDR3 in DNA: TGTGCCAGCAGTTCGGGGGAGTGGACCTACAATGAGCAGTTCTTC. It yields the protein CASSSGEWTYNEQFF.

CDR3 coding DNA: TGCGCCAGCAGCTCCAGATCCGCCGGGGGAACCTTAGCCAAAAACATTCAGTACTTC. The encoded protein is CASSSRSAGGTLAKNIQYF. The chain uses TRBV5-1 and TRBJ2-4, with D possibly TRBD2 on 6 matching bases. The CDR3 covers 19 residues. Per germline, CDR1 SGHRS and CDR2 YFSETQ. The germline V and J ends were trimmed by 3 bases and 0 bases, with 22 bases remaining between them.

About this clonotype: A far larger clone is one base from this, pointing to a likely read error. The chain has TRBV5-1 and TRBJ2-5; D not resolved. In germline, CDR1 is SGHRS, CDR2 YFSETQ. CDR3 length equals 11 residues. V lost 5 bases and J lost 1, with 3 bases in between. The CDR3 nucleotides read TGCGCCAGCAGGTTCCAAGAGACCCAGTACTTC. Translated: CASRFQETQYF.

J is TRBJ2-7 and V is TRBV18, with 8 nucleotides matching TRBD1. This CDR3 region has 12 residues. V dropped 3 bases and J dropped 12; count of bases not matched to a gene: 7. Germline-derived CDR1 and CDR2 are KGHSH and LQKENI. CDR3 region: CASSPGQAALYF. CDR3 bases: TGTGCCAGCTCACCGGGACAGGCCGCCTTGTACTTC.

The V and J genes are TRBV7-9 and TRBJ2-1; D possibly corresponds to TRBD2 (5 bases). Between the trimmed V and J ends, which lost 7 bases and 8 bases, there was a span of 9 bases. There are 11 residues in the CDR3. CDR1 SEHNR and CDR2 FQNEAQ come from the germline V gene (reference sequence). The CDR3 DNA sequence: TGTGCCAGCACCTCCGGGGATGAGCAGTTCTTC. It translates to CASTSGDEQFF.

This clonotype has a handful of counts. The chain uses TRBV12-3 or TRBV12-4 and TRBJ2-5; unclear D gene. Trimming removed 2 bases at V and 1 base at J, with 14 bases between. The CDR3 covers 16 residues. CDR3 sequence reads: CASSLSKGGLQETQYF. DNA of the CDR3: TGTGCCAGCAGTTTAAGTAAGGGCGGCCTCCAAGAGACCCAGTACTTC.

The chain uses TRBV12-3 or TRBV12-4 and TRBJ2-5; possible D gene TRBD2, 6 bases. The CDR3 length is 16 residues. Trimming pared 6 bases from V and 2 bases from J, leaving 19 bases between. The CDR3 DNA is TGTGCCAGCAGGGTATACGGTTCTGCGGGGCAAGAGACCCAGTACTTC. This encodes CASRVYGSAGQETQYF.

This clonotype was seen only a few times. The chain has TRBV2 and TRBJ2-1, with a tentative D call TRBD2 (5 bases). V lost 3 bases, J lost 8 bases, and 8 bases lay in between. The CDR3 is 12 amino acids. Germline CDR1 is SNHLY and CDR2 is FYNNEI. The CDR3 nucleotides are TGTGCCAGCAGTGATTGGGAGTATGAGCAGTTCTTC. Protein: CASSDWEYEQFF. The variable domain in full, with the rest retrieved from reference TRBV2 and TRBJ2-1, is EPEVTQTPSHQVTQMGQEVILRCVPISNHLYFYWYRQILGQKVEFLVSFYNNEISEKSEIFDDQFSVERPDGSNFTLKIRSTKLEDSAMYFCASSDWEYEQFFGPGTRLTVL.

This clonotype was observed at least ten times. The chain combines TRBV7-9 with TRBJ2-1; 7 nucleotides line up with TRBD2. V lost 3 bases to trimming and J lost 9 bases; unmatched junction nucleotides: 11. CDR1 is SEHNR and CDR2 is FQNEAQ in the germline V gene (reference sequence). The CDR3 consists of 15 residues. This CDR3 is CASSFLNGLDSEQFF. CDR3 DNA sequence: TGTGCCAGCAGCTTTTTAAACGGACTAGATAGTGAGCAGTTCTTC.

The genes are TRBV7-9 and TRBJ2-7, with a tentative D call TRBD1 (6 bases). The CDR3 runs to 15 residues. Germline assignment: CDR1 SEHNR and CDR2 FQNEAQ (reference sequence). The V and J ends lost 4 bases and 1 base respectively, with 14 bases between them. The CDR3 DNA reads as TGTGCCAGCAGCTCCTCACAGGGATTGTCCTACGAGCAGTACTTC. The encoded protein is CASSSSQGLSYEQYF.

This clonotype was observed many times. The gene calls are TRBV3-1 and TRBJ2-7; 12 nucleotides match TRBD2. Unmatched junction bases numbered 15, after V lost 3 bases and J lost 0 bases. This CDR3 contains 20 residues. The germline V gene encodes CDR1 LGHDT and CDR2 YNNKEL (reference sequence). DNA for the CDR3: TGTGCCAGCAGCCATTTTCGGACTAGCGGGACAATAAAAAGCTCCTACGAGCAGTACTTC. It encodes CASSHFRTSGTIKSSYEQYF.

A few counts support this clonotype. V is TRBV12-3 or TRBV12-4 and J is TRBJ2-5, with a weak D call TRBD1 (6 bases). V was clipped by 3 bases and J by 10 bases, with 12 bases between them. The CDR3 spans 12 residues. The CDR3: CASSFDRSNQYF. CDR3 nucleotide sequence: TGTGCCAGCAGTTTCGACAGGAGCAACCAGTACTTC.

V is TRBV20-1 and J is TRBJ2-5; possible D gene TRBD2, 5 bases. Germline V gene lookup returns CDR1 DFQATT and CDR2 SNEGSKA (reference sequence). V lost 1 base and J 1 base, leaving 13 bases between the germline ends. The CDR3 is 15 amino acids. The DNA of the CDR3 is TGCAGTGCTAGAGTTCCCCTGCGGGTCCAAGAGACCCAGTACTTC. As protein: CSARVPLRVQETQYF.

In its sample, this clonotype was seen a few times. The chain uses TRBV29-1 and TRBJ2-5; 9 nucleotides line up with TRBD1. The J call is doubtful: the DNA matches TRBJ2-7 better. The CDR3 is 12 residues long. Germline-derived CDR1 and CDR2 are SQVTM and ANQGSEA. CDR3 nucleotide sequence: TGCAGCGCCGGGACAGGGTTGGGCGAGCAGTACTTC. Protein product: CSAGTGLGEQYF.

This clonotype has more than one count but fewer than ten. The V call is TRBV20-1, the J call TRBJ2-5; D is possibly TRBD1 or TRBD2 (5 bases each). This CDR3 comprises 18 residues. CDR1 and CDR2 (germline): DFQATT, SNEGSKA (reference sequence). V lost 3 bases and J 1 base, leaving 24 bases between the germline ends. CDR3 region: CSASLVLGVLPTQETQYF. The DNA of the CDR3 is TGCAGTGCTAGTCTCGTCTTGGGGGTTTTACCCACCCAAGAGACCCAGTACTTC.

The chain links TRBV20-1 to TRBJ2-3, with 7 bases that match TRBD2. The CDR3 length is 15 residues. The trim removed 3 bases at V and 2 bases at J, leaving 8 bases unmatched. Germline V lookup: CDR1 DFQATT, CDR2 SNEGSKA (reference sequence). CDR3 region: CSASSAGEPTDTQYF. The CDR3, as DNA: TGCAGTGCTAGTTCCGCGGGGGAACCCACAGATACGCAGTATTTT.

The V and J genes are TRBV29-1 and TRBJ2-3; 8 bases match TRBD2. J gave up 4 bases and V 0 bases, and 9 bases lay outside the gene matches. The length of the CDR3 is 16 residues. CDR1 and CDR2 (germline): SQVTM, ANQGSEA. CDR3 loop: CSVEDIGRGAPDTQYF. The CDR3 region has the DNA TGCAGCGTTGAAGATATAGGGCGGGGGGCCCCAGATACGCAGTATTTT.

This clonotype was seen a few times. The chain uses TRBV20-1 and TRBJ2-1; no definite D call. CDR1 DFQATT and CDR2 SNEGSKA come from the germline V gene (reference sequence). This CDR3 region has 15 residues. V lost 2 bases and J lost 0, with 11 bases in between. The CDR3 here is CSARLVTDSYNEQFF. As DNA, the CDR3 is TGCAGTGCTAGATTGGTAACGGACTCCTACAATGAGCAGTTCTTC.